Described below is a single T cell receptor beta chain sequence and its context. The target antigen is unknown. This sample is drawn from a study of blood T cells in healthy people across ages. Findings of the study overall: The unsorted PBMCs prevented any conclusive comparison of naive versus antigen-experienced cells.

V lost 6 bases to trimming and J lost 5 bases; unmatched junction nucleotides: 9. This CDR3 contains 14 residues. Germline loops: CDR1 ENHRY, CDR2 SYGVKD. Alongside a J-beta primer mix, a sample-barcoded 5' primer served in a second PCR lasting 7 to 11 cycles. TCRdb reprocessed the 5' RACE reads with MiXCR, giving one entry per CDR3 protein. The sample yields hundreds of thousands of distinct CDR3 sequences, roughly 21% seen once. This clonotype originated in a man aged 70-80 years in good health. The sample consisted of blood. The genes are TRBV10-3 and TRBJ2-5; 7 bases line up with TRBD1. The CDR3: CAISVRDSRETQYF. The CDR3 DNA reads TGTGCCATCAGCGTAAGGGACAGTCGGGAGACCCAGTACTTC.